Here is one T cell receptor (beta chain) with its context. The target antigen is unknown. The CDR3 runs 14 residues. The V gene's germline CDR1 is LGHNA and CDR2 YNFKEQ. V dropped 1 base and J dropped 3 bases, with 9 bases sitting between them. This specimen comes from a study of cytomegalovirus exposure and HLA in healthy donors. General study findings and limits: CMV serostatus was the sole immune exposure information available. In a later analysis, HLA-C alleles had the fewest associated TCRs, DRB1 alleles the most.

60 Vbeta and 13 Jbeta primers were used in PCR. Per the original methods: An analysis that came later counted 80 million or so unique TCR beta chains, roughly 11 million shared. Produced via immunoSEQ multiplex PCR; TCRdb's table is partial and in-frame only. The V and J calls and clone size are taken from that table; D and trimming were inferred from the DNA. The profile shows 130,000 or so clones, approximately 89% of them singletons. The chain is built from TRBV4-2 and TRBJ1-1; D is uncertain. The TCR was taken from a woman in her 30s in good health and CMV-seropositive. The sequenced sample was PBMCs. The CDR3 reads CASSQGWGDTEAFF. The CDR3 DNA follows: TGTGCCAGCAGCCAAGGGTGGGGAGACACTGAAGCTTTCTTT.